The 10 T cell receptor beta chains below come from one sample, sequenced in a study of blood T cells in healthy people across ages (dated by TCRdb to the mid-2010s). The library was generated by 5' RACE. The sequencer was an Illumina HiSeq 2500. The second PCR ran for about 6 to 11 cycles and used a J-beta primer mix along with a sample-barcoded 5' primer. TCRdb handled the public reads itself, with Q25 trimming in fastp and clone calling in MiXCR, and kept productive beta chains. Entries are consolidated by CDR3 protein sequence, retaining the most common genes and DNA. This sample lists 700,000 or so distinct CDR3 sequences; over 20% were detected once. The ten most abundant clones make up less than 25% of the sample. Sequenced sample: blood. The receptors were gathered from a man aged 65 to 85 in good health.

This sequence joins TRBV20-1 and TRBJ1-1; 9 bases fit TRBD1. V shed 5 bases and J 6 bases; nucleotides not matched to a gene: 19. CDR1 DFQATT and CDR2 SNEGSKA come from the germline V gene (reference sequence). The CDR3 spans 17 residues. In DNA form, the CDR3 reads TGCAGTGCTCGGAGAACAGGGGGCGGGCCATCCGTCGCTGAAGCTTTCTTT. Residues: CSARRTGGGPSVAEAFF.

This clonotype was found a few times. The rearrangement links TRBV6-2 or TRBV6-3 to TRBJ1-5, with 7 bases matching TRBD1. The CDR3 length is 14 residues. V gave up 6 bases and J gave up 7 bases; unmatched junction bases: 9. Germline CDR1 reads MNHEY; CDR2 reads SVGEGT. The CDR3 here is CASRPTGSGQPQHF. The CDR3 nucleotides read TGTGCCAGCAGACCGACAGGGTCTGGGCAGCCCCAGCATTTT.

The chain is built from TRBV18 and TRBJ1-5; no definite D call. Trimming left V 3 bases short and J 3 bases short, with 12 bases between. The CDR3 runs to 15 residues. CDR1 KGHSH and CDR2 LQKENI come from the germline V gene. The CDR3 region is CASSPSGGYNQPQHF. The CDR3 nucleotides are TGTGCCAGCTCACCGTCAGGAGGGTACAATCAGCCCCAGCATTTT.

This clonotype was detected only a few times. The chain joins TRBV10-3 to TRBJ2-4; the match to TRBD2 covers 7 bases. CDR1 ENHRY and CDR2 SYGVKD come from the germline V gene. This CDR3 has 13 residues. J was trimmed by 3 bases and V by 6 bases; bases with no gene match: 2. Here the CDR3 DNA reads TGTGCCATCAGCTCTAGCGGCAAAAACATTCAGTACTTC. As protein: CAISSSGKNIQYF.

V and J are TRBV15 and TRBJ2-3, with 8 nucleotides matching TRBD2. The CDR3 loop spans 16 amino acids. The V gene's germline CDR1 is LNHNV and CDR2 YYDKDF (reference sequence). Unmatched junction bases numbered 4, after V lost 0 bases and J lost 2 bases. CDR3 sequence: CATSRDKRGFTDTQYF. The DNA of the CDR3 is TGTGCCACCAGCAGAGACAAGCGGGGGTTCACAGATACGCAGTATTTT. Full variable domain (rest looked up from reference TRBV15 and TRBJ2-3): DAMVIQNPRYQVTQFGKPVTLSCSQTLNHNVMYWYQQKSSQAPKLLFHYYDKDFNNEADTPDNFQSRRPNTSFCFLDIRSPGLGDTAMYLCATSRDKRGFTDTQYFGPGTRLTVL.

There are a few counts of this clonotype. This sequence joins TRBV20-1 and TRBJ2-1; D tentatively reads TRBD1 or TRBD2 (6 bases each). Germline V gene lookup returns CDR1 DFQATT and CDR2 SNEGSKA (reference sequence). This CDR3 spans 12 amino acids. Trimming cost V 6 bases and J 4 bases, with 10 bases left between them. The CDR3 is CSAGGKYNEQFF. The DNA of the CDR3 is TGCAGTGCCGGGGGCAAGTACAATGAGCAGTTCTTC.

This chain connects TRBV11-3 to TRBJ2-5; no definite D call. CDR1 SGHNT and CDR2 YENEEA come from the germline V gene. CDR3 size: 14 residues. The V end lost 5 bases, the J end lost 2 bases, and 12 bases lay between the germline ends. CDR3 amino acids: CASSPPSRQETQYF. CDR3 coding DNA: TGTGCCAGCAGCCCCCCATCCCGGCAAGAGACCCAGTACTTC. Combining the CDR3 with reference TRBV11-3 and TRBJ2-5 gives the whole variable domain EAGVVQSPRYKIIEKKQPVAFWCNPISGHNTLYWYLQNLGQGPELLIRYENEEAVDDSQLPKDRFSAERLKGVDSTLKIQPAELGDSAVYLCASSPPSRQETQYFGPGTRLLVL.

The chain has TRBV24-1 and TRBJ1-2; D remains ambiguous. This CDR3 contains 15 residues. Germline loops: CDR1 KGHDR, CDR2 SFDVKD. Trimming shortened V by 2 bases and J by 0 bases, and 9 bases separated the two germline ends. The CDR3 protein is CATSDYPESNYGYTF. The CDR3 DNA reads TGTGCCACCAGTGATTACCCAGAATCTAACTATGGCTACACCTTC.

This clonotype was seen more than once but under ten times. The chain employs TRBV6-5 and TRBJ2-6, with no clear D. Trimming pared 6 bases from V and 1 base from J, leaving 7 bases between. Germline lookup yields CDR1 MNHEY and CDR2 SVGAGI. The CDR3 covers 14 residues. CDR3 nucleotides: TGTGCCAGCAGGGTACATTCTGGGGCCAACGTCCTGACTTTC. Residues: CASRVHSGANVLTF.

J is TRBJ1-1 and V is TRBV12-3 or TRBV12-4, with 8 nucleotides matching TRBD1. The length of the CDR3 is 16 residues. J gave up 3 bases and V 6 bases, and 12 bases lay outside the gene matches. The CDR3 DNA reads as TGTGCCAGCAGACCCGGACAGGGTGGTAAGGACACTGAAGCTTTCTTT. Its protein is CASRPGQGGKDTEAFF.